These T cell receptor beta chains were read from a single sample in a study of CD8 T cells in ankylosing spondylitis. TCRdb passed the 5' RACE reads through MiXCR, listing each CDR3 protein once. Here the sample spans 250,000 to 400,000 distinct CDR3 sequences, 11% being singletons. Sequences were obtained from blood, either unsorted or a sorted T cell fraction (not recorded which). These receptors originate from a female donor with ankylosing spondylitis or in good health (not recorded which). The CDR3 runs from the conserved cysteine through the conserved F or W. Fields, in order: V gene, D gene, J gene, clone size, CDR3 DNA, CDR3 protein. A D gene is named only where the DNA matches it firmly. Only some rows state a clone size, as once, few, many or a class for expanded clones.

>TRBV20-1|-|TRBJ1-5|-
TGCAGTGCTAGGGACCGTCCGGATCCACTAGATCAGCCCCAGCATTTT
CSARDRPDPLDQPQHF
>TRBV6-5|-|TRBJ2-3|many
TGTGCCAGCAGTTACCCACCCCAGGGTGCAGATACGCAGTATTTT
CASSYPPQGADTQYF
>TRBV7-2|-|TRBJ2-5|many
TGTGCCACCAGTATGGAGGGAGAGACCCAGTACTTC
CATSMEGETQYF
>TRBV27|TRBD2|TRBJ2-1|few
TGTGCCAGCAGTCCTTATCCGGGACTAGCGGGGGGCCCATACTACAATGAGCAGTTCTTC
CASSPYPGLAGGPYYNEQFF
>TRBV27|TRBD1|TRBJ1-4|many
TGTGCCAGCAGTATGGGACAGGGGAATGAAAAACTGTTTTTT
CASSMGQGNEKLFF
>TRBV2|TRBD2|TRBJ2-5|few
TGTGCCAGCAGTGAATCGGGGGGAGTGAAGACCCAGTACTTC
CASSESGGVKTQYF
>TRBV11-2|TRBD2|TRBJ2-7|-
TGTGCCAGCAGCTTAACTAGCGGGAGCCATCGTGACTACGAGCAGTACTTC
CASSLTSGSHRDYEQYF
>TRBV27|TRBD1|TRBJ1-1|many
TGTGCCAGCAGTCCCCGACAGGGCCTGAACACTGAAGCTTTCTTT
CASSPRQGLNTEAFF
>TRBV9|TRBD2|TRBJ2-1|many
TGTGCCAGCAGCTCTGGAATGGGGGGGGCCTACAATGAGCAGTTCTTC
CASSSGMGGAYNEQFF
>TRBV5-1|TRBD1|TRBJ1-1|many
TGCGCCAGCAGCTTGGGACAGGGTGGGAACACTGAAGCTTTCTTT
CASSLGQGGNTEAFF
>TRBV20-1|TRBD1|TRBJ1-1|many
TGCAGTGCTAGCCCTTCCGGGACAGGGAACACTGAAGCTTTCTTT
CSASPSGTGNTEAFF
>TRBV7-2|-|TRBJ2-3|many
TGTGCCAGCAGCTTCTTTTTTTCCCCCGGCGGCACAGATACGCAGTATTTT
CASSFFFSPGGTDTQYF
>TRBV5-1|-|TRBJ2-1|many
TGCGCCAGCAGCGAAACAGCTAACTCCTACAATGAGCAGTTCTTC
CASSETANSYNEQFF
>TRBV15|TRBD2|TRBJ2-1|many
TGTGCCACCAGCAGAGATCTAGCGGGAGCCTACAATGAGCAGTTCTTC
CATSRDLAGAYNEQFF
>TRBV15|-|TRBJ2-1|many
TGTGCCACCAGCAGAGCTCGAGATGAGCAGTTCTTC
CATSRARDEQFF
>TRBV5-1|-|TRBJ2-2|many
TGCGCCACCGTATTCCGTGGGGAGCTGTTTTTT
CATVFRGELFF